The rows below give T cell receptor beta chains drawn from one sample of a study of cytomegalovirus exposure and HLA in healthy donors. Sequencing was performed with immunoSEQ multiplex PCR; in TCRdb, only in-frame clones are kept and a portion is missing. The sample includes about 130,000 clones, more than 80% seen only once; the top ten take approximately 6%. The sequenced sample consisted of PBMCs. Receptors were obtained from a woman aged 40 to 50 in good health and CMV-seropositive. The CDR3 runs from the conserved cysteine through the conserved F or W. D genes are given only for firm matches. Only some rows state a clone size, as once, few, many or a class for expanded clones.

TGTGCCAGCAGTACCGACAGGCTCTCCTACGAGCAGTACTTC CASSTDRLSYEQYF NA NA TRBJ2-7 TRBV27
TGTGCCAGCAGTGGAACAGTCCCCTATGGCTACACCTTC CASSGTVPYGYTF NA NA TRBJ1-2 TRBV5-6
TGTGCCAGCAGTTTGACCCCTACTAGGGAGCGGGATAGGGGCACAGATACGCAGTATTTT CASSLTPTRERDRGTDTQYF once TRBD2 TRBJ2-3 TRBV27
TGTGCCAGCAGCACGGGGACTAGCGGTTTCCGTGAGCAGTACTTC CASSTGTSGFREQYF NA TRBD2 TRBJ2-7 TRBV5-4
TGTGCCTGGAGTTCCTCACAGGCACGAGAGCAGTACTTC CAWSSSQAREQYF NA NA TRBJ2-5 TRBV30
TGTGCCAGCAGCGAGAGACAGGGTTCCTATTCACCCCTCCACTTT CASSERQGSYSPLHF NA TRBD1 TRBJ1-6 TRBV9
TGTGCCAGCAGTTCTCAGGAAGAGACCCAGTACTTC CASSSQEETQYF NA NA TRBJ2-5 TRBV2
TGCGCCAGCAGCATCGAACAGGTTTACAGCACAGATACGCAGTATTTT CASSIEQVYSTDTQYF NA NA TRBJ2-3 TRBV5-1
TGCGCCAGCAGCCAAGTAGTGTTGGACAATGAGCAGTTCTTC CASSQVVLDNEQFF NA NA TRBJ2-1 TRBV4-3
TGTGCCAGTAGTAGGGACAGGGAAAATAAAGCTTTCTTT CASSRDRENKAFF once TRBD1 TRBJ1-1 TRBV19
TGCGCCAGCATCTCAAGGGACAGATATTACGAGCAGTACTTC CASISRDRYYEQYF NA TRBD1 TRBJ2-7 TRBV10-1
TGCGCCAGCAGCCAAGATCTGAGATTTGGCACAGATACGCAGTATTTT CASSQDLRFGTDTQYF NA NA TRBJ2-3 TRBV4-1
TGTGCCATCAGTGGGAGTGGGGTAGCGGGAGTCGGGGAGCTGTTTTTT CAISGSGVAGVGELFF NA TRBD2 TRBJ2-2 TRBV10-3
TGTGCCTGGAGTCAGGACAGGGGTGGGTACGAGCAGTACTTC CAWSQDRGGYEQYF NA TRBD1 TRBJ2-7 TRBV30
TGTGCTAGTGGTTACTGGACAGGGTGGAGTGGCTACACCTTC CASGYWTGWSGYTF NA TRBD1 TRBJ1-2 TRBV12-5
TGTGCCAGCAGCTTAGCCGGACAGGGGGCTTACTTC CASSLAGQGAYF NA TRBD1 TRBJ2-7 TRBV7-2
TGTGCCGCCTCGGGACAGACTAACTATGGCTACACCTTC CAASGQTNYGYTF NA TRBD1 TRBJ1-2 TRBV10-3
TGCGCCAGCAGTTCTAGCCAAGAGACCCAGTACTTC CASSSSQETQYF NA NA TRBJ2-5 TRBV5-1
TGTGCCAGCAGTTTAGGGAGCTCCTACGAGCAGTACTTC CASSLGSSYEQYF NA NA TRBJ2-7 TRBV28
TGTGCCAGCAGCTTGCACGCCCCCAGGGCGGGGGGTGAAAAACTGTTTTTT CASSLHAPRAGGEKLFF once NA TRBJ1-4 TRBV11-2
TGCGCCAGCAGGCCTCCGAACTCAGGGGGCGCATATTCTCACGAGCAGTACTTC CASRPPNSGGAYSHEQYF NA TRBD1 TRBJ2-7 TRBV23-1
TGTGCCAGCAGCGCCCCGGGTAGCTCTGGGGCCAACGTCCTGACTTTC CASSAPGSSGANVLTF NA NA TRBJ2-6 TRBV9
TGTGCCACCAGCAGAGAAAGGGGGCTAGGAAACACCATATATTTT CATSRERGLGNTIYF NA TRBD1 TRBJ1-3 TRBV15
TGTGCCAGCAGCCCTCGGGGAAATTACAATGAGCAGTTCTTC CASSPRGNYNEQFF NA NA TRBJ2-1 TRBV11-2
TGCGCCAGCAGCCAAGATCACGGGGGGTTGAATGAAAAACTGTTTTTT CASSQDHGGLNEKLFF NA NA TRBJ1-4 TRBV4-3
TGTGCCAGCAGCTTATGGGGCCGGCGGGAGTTCGCAGATACGCAGTATTTT CASSLWGRREFADTQYF NA TRBD2 TRBJ2-3 TRBV7-6
TGTGCCAGCAGCCCCCTTAGCGGGCAGTACTTC CASSPLSGQYF NA NA TRBJ2-7 TRBV7-8
TGTGCCATCAGTGAAGGGGATCTAGCCAAAAACATTCAGTACTTC CAISEGDLAKNIQYF NA NA TRBJ2-4 TRBV10-3
TGTGCCAGCAGCTTTAGCGGGACCCCCGGCCAGCAGTACTTC CASSFSGTPGQQYF NA TRBD2 TRBJ2-7 TRBV5-6
TGCGCCAGCAGCCGGAGGGCTAGCGGGAGGGCAGATACGCAGTATTTT CASSRRASGRADTQYF NA TRBD2 TRBJ2-3 TRBV5-1
TGTGCCAGTAGTGCCCACAGGGCCCAGGTTAGGACTGAAGCTTTCTTT CASSAHRAQVRTEAFF NA NA TRBJ1-1 TRBV19
TGTGCCAGCAGCCTTTCCGGGACTAGCGGTTACACAGATACGCAGTATTTT CASSLSGTSGYTDTQYF NA TRBD2 TRBJ2-3 TRBV7-6
TGTGCCAGCAGCTTATCCGGGACTAGCGGAGATACGCAGTATTTT CASSLSGTSGDTQYF few TRBD2 TRBJ2-3 TRBV5-6
TGTGCCAGCAGCTCTAATACTAATGAAAAACTGTTTTTT CASSSNTNEKLFF NA NA TRBJ1-4 TRBV7-6
TGTGCCGCCTCCCGGACAGGGCTTAACTATGGCTACACCTTC CAASRTGLNYGYTF once TRBD1 TRBJ1-2 TRBV15
TGTGCCAGCAGTTTAGATCAGGGCAATCAGCCCCAGCATTTT CASSLDQGNQPQHF NA NA TRBJ1-5 TRBV28
TGTGCCAGCACCTTCGGGACTAGCGGTTCAGATACGCAGTATTTT CASTFGTSGSDTQYF NA TRBD2 TRBJ2-3 TRBV7-9
TGTGCCAGCAGCTTAGCGACAGGCCCTAATGAAAAACTGTTTTTT CASSLATGPNEKLFF NA NA TRBJ1-4 TRBV7-2
TGTGCCAGCTCACCAAGGTCGACAGGTGTGCCTGGGAACACCATATATTTT CASSPRSTGVPGNTIYF NA NA TRBJ1-3 TRBV18
TGTGCCACCAGCAGCGATCGCCCACCGGGCTATGGCTACACCTTC CATSSDRPPGYGYTF NA NA TRBJ1-2 TRBV15
TGTGCCGGAAAGAGGGGGTTCGGCGAAAAACTGTTTTTT CAGKRGFGEKLFF NA NA TRBJ1-4 TRBV7-9
TGTGCCAGCAGTGAAGATCAGGTGGACTACAATGAGCAGTTCTTC CASSEDQVDYNEQFF NA NA TRBJ2-1 TRBV6-1
TGTGCCAGCAGCCCAGGGACTAGCGGGAGGACCAACAATGAGCAGTTCTTC CASSPGTSGRTNNEQFF NA TRBD2 TRBJ2-1 TRBV11-3
TGTGCCAGTCACCATCCCAGGGCGGATTCACCCCTCCACTTT CASHHPRADSPLHF NA NA TRBJ1-6 TRBV19
TGTGCCAGCAGTGAATGGACTAGCGGCGACAATGAGCAGTTCTTC CASSEWTSGDNEQFF NA TRBD2 TRBJ2-1 TRBV6-1
TGTGCCAGCAGCGGGACAGCAACTAATGAAAAACTGTTTTTT CASSGTATNEKLFF NA TRBD1 TRBJ1-4 TRBV6-6
TGTGCCAGCAGCTTTAACGGGGTGATGGGTGAAAAACTGTTTTTT CASSFNGVMGEKLFF NA NA TRBJ1-4 TRBV7-2
TGTGCCAGCAGCCCCGGACAGGCCTTCTCCTACGAGCAGTACTTC CASSPGQAFSYEQYF NA TRBD1 TRBJ2-7 TRBV7-2
TGTGCCAGCAGCTTATGGGGACCGGACAGGGGAGAAACAGATACGCAGTATTTT CASSLWGPDRGETDTQYF few TRBD1 TRBJ2-3 TRBV7-9
TGCAGTTCAACTTCCAGGTACGAGCAGTACTTC CSSTSRYEQYF NA NA TRBJ2-7 TRBV20-1
TGTGCTAGCAGCCGCGAAACTAGCCACGAGCAGTACTTC CASSRETSHEQYF NA NA TRBJ2-7 TRBV7-7
TGTGCCATCAGCCCTAGGGGGCATGTGAGCACAGATACGCAGTATTTT CAISPRGHVSTDTQYF NA TRBD1 TRBJ2-3 TRBV10-3
TGTGCCAGCAGCACCGGAGCCGTTTTGGGGAGAAACTATGGCTACACCTTC CASSTGAVLGRNYGYTF NA NA TRBJ1-2 TRBV5-4
TGTGCCAGCAGTTCTCCCACAAGGAACACTGAAGCTTTCTTT CASSSPTRNTEAFF NA NA TRBJ1-1 TRBV28
TGTGCCATCAACCCGGGACAGGTTAATACTGAAGCTTTCTTT CAINPGQVNTEAFF NA TRBD1 TRBJ1-1 TRBV10-3
TGTGCCAGCAGTGATGCCCGAACTCGGTCTGGAAACACCATATATTTT CASSDARTRSGNTIYF NA NA TRBJ1-3 TRBV6-1
TGTGCCAGCAGCACGAGCCCGGGTGGGGCCAACGTCCTGACTTTC CASSTSPGGANVLTF few NA TRBJ2-6 TRBV9
TGTGCCTGGAGTGTTGGGTCGGGTGAAGCTTTCTTT CAWSVGSGEAFF NA NA TRBJ1-1 TRBV30
TGTGCCAGCAGAACCACAGGACAGTTATACACTGAAGCTTTCTTT CASRTTGQLYTEAFF NA NA TRBJ1-1 TRBV11-1
TGTGCCAGCAGCTTGGAAAGTTTGGTCAGGGGGTCCGATGAGCAGTTCTTC CASSLESLVRGSDEQFF once TRBD1 TRBJ2-1 TRBV5-4